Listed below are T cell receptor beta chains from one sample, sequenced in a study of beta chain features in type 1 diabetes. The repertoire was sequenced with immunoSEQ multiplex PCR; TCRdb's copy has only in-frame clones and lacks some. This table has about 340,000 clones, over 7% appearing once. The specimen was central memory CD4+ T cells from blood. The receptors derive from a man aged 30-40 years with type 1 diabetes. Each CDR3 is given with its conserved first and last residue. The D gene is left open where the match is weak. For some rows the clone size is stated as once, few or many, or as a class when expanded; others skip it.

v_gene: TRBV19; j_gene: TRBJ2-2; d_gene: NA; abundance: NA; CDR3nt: TGTGCCAGTAGCCTAGGGGACCTGGGCCAGCCGAACGCCGGGGAGCTGTTTTTT; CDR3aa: CASSLGDLGQPNAGELFF
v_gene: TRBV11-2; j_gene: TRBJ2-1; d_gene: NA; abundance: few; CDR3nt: TGTGCCAGCAGCTTAGCGTGGACAGCCTCCTACAATGAGCAGTTCTTC; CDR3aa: CASSLAWTASYNEQFF
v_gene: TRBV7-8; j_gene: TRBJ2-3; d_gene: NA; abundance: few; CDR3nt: TGTGCCAGCAGCTTGGAGGCAGGTTTCACAGATACGCAGTATTTT; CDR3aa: CASSLEAGFTDTQYF
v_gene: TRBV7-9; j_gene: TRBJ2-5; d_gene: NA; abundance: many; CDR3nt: TGTGCCAGCAGCTCCGGCTTTGAGACCCAGTACTTC; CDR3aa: CASSSGFETQYF
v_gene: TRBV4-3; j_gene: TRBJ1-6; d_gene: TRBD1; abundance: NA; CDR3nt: TGCGCCAGCAGCCAAGAACAGGGGGCAGGTTCACCCCTCCACTTT; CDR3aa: CASSQEQGAGSPLHF
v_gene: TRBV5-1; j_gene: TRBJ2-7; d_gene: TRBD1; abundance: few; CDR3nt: TGCGCCAGCAGCTTGGACACCGGGACAGGCTTATACGAGCAGTACTTC; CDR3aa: CASSLDTGTGLYEQYF
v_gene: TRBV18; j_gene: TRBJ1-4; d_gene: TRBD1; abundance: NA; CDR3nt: TGTGCCAGCTCACCTGCGGGACAGGTTAATGAAAAACTGTTTTTT; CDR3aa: CASSPAGQVNEKLFF
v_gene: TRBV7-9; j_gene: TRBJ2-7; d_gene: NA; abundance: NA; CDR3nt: TGTGCCAGTGCGCACTCGGACCGAGCCTACGAGCAGTACTTC; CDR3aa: CASAHSDRAYEQYF
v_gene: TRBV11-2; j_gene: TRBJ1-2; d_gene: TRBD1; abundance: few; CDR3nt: TGTGCCAGCAGCTTGGAGTTCAGGGGGCTTTTAGACTATGGCTACACCTTC; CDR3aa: CASSLEFRGLLDYGYTF
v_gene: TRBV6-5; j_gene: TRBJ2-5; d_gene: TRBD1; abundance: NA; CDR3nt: TGTGCCAGCAGGACGGACAGGGGCCTTCAAGAGACCCAGTACTTC; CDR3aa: CASRTDRGLQETQYF
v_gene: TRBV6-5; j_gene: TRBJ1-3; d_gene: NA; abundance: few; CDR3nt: TGTGCCAGCAGCACAGCTCACTCTGGAAACACCATATATTTT; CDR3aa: CASSTAHSGNTIYF
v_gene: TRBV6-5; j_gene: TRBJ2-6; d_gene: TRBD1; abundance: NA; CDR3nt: TGTGCCAGCAGCTTACAGGGGACTGGGGCCAACGTCCTGACTTTC; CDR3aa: CASSLQGTGANVLTF
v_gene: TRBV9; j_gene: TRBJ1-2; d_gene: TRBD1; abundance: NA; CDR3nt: TGTGCCAGCAGCGTACGAGGGGGCGATGGCTACACCTTC; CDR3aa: CASSVRGGDGYTF
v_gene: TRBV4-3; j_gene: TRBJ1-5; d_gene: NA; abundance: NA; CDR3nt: TGCGCCAGCAGCCAAGAATGGAACTATGGAGGGGGTCAGCCCCAGCATTTT; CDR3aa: CASSQEWNYGGGQPQHF
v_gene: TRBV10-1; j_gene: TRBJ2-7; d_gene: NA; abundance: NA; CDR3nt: TGCGCCAGCAGTGAGCCCGGTGAGGGTACCGCCGACGAGCAGTACTTC; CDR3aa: CASSEPGEGTADEQYF
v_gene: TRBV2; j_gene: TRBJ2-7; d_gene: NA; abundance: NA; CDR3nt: TGTGCCAGCAGTGATTCGGGTTTGGAGCAGTACTTC; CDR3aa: CASSDSGLEQYF
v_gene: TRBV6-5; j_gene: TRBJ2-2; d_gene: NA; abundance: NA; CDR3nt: TGTGCCAGCAGTTCCCCGGATTCCGGGGAGCTGTTTTTT; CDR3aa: CASSSPDSGELFF
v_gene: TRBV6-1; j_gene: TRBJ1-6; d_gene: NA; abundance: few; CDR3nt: TGTGCCAGCAGTGAAGTTCCACCCCTCCACTTT; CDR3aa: CASSEVPPLHF
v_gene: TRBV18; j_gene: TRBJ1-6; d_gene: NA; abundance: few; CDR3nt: TGTGCCAGCTCACCTTTCGGGACCGAGAATTCACCCCTCCACTTT; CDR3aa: CASSPFGTENSPLHF
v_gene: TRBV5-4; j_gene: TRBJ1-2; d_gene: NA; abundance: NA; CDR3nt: TGTGCCAGCAGCTTGGCCATGACAGGATTTAACTATGGCTACACCTTC; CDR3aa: CASSLAMTGFNYGYTF
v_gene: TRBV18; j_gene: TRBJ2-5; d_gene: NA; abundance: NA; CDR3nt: TGTGCCAGCTCTGCCAGGGCGTACACTCAAGAGACCCAGTACTTC; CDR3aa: CASSARAYTQETQYF
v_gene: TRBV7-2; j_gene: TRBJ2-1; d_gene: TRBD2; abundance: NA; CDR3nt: TGTGCCAGCAGCTTAGCGGAGCGGGGGGGCGGTGAGCAGTTCTTC; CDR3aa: CASSLAERGGGEQFF
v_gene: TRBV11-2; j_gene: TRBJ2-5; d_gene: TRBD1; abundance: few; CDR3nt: TGTGCCAGCAGCCGGGACAGAGAGACCCAGTACTTC; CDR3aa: CASSRDRETQYF
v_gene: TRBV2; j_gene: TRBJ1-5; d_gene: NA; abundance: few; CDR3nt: TGTGCCAGCAGTGAAGAGAGTGTCCAGCCCCAGCATTTT; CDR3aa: CASSEESVQPQHF
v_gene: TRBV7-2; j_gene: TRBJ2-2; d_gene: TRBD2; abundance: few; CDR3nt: TGTGCCAGCACCCCTGGGACTAGCACCCGAACCGGGGAGCTGTTTTTT; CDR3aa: CASTPGTSTRTGELFF
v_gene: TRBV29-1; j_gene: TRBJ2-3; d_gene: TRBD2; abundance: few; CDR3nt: TGCAGCGTTGTGGGACTAGCGGGGGGCAGCACAGATACGCAGTATTTT; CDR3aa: CSVVGLAGGSTDTQYF
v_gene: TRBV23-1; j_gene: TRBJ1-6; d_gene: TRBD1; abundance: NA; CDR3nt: TGCGCCAGCAGTCAATGGTGGGACAGGGTTCCCTTT; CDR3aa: CASSQWWDRVPF
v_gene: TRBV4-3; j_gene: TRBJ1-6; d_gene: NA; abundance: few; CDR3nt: TGCGCCAGCAGCCAAGAGGCAAATTCACCCCTCCACTTT; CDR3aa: CASSQEANSPLHF
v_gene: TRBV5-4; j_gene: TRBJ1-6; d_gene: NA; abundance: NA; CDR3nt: TGTGCCAGCAGCTTGGAGGGGGGCGCGAACTCCTATAATTCACCCCTCCACTTT; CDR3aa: CASSLEGGANSYNSPLHF
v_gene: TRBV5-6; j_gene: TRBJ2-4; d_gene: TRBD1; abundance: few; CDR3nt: TGTGCCAGTCATGGACAGGGGGCGTTCATTCAGTACTTC; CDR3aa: CASHGQGAFIQYF
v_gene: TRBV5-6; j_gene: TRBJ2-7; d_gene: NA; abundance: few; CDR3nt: TGTGCCAGCAGCTTGCCCCAAAACGAGCAGTACTTC; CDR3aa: CASSLPQNEQYF
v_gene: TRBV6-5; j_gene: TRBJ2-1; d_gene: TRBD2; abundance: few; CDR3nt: TGTGCCAGCAACGTCTGCGGACTAGCAGATAATGAGCAGTTCTTC; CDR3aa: CASNVCGLADNEQFF
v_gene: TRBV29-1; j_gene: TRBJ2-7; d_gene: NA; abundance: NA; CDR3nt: TGCAGCGCAAGGGGAGACATTTGGCACGAGCAGTACTTC; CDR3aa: CSARGDIWHEQYF
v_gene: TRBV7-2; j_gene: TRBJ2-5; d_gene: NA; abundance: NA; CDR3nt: TGTGCCAGCAGCTTTGCAGGGGACGAGACCCAGTACTTC; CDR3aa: CASSFAGDETQYF
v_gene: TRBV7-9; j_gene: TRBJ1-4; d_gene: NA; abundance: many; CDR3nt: TGTGCCAGCAGCTTAGGAACTAATGAAAAACTGTTTTTT; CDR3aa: CASSLGTNEKLFF
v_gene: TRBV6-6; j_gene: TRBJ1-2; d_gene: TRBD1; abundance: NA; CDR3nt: TGTGCCAGCAGTTACTCGGGACAGGGGTCCGGCTACACCTTC; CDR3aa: CASSYSGQGSGYTF
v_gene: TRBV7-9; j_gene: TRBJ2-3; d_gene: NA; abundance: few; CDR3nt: TGTGCCAGCAGTCCGGGGCGGGGATCAGATACGCAGTATTTT; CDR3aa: CASSPGRGSDTQYF
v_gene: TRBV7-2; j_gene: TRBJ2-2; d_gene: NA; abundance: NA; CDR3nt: TGTGCCAGCAGCTCCGCGGGGGCGGGCCCGGGCACCGGGGAGCTGTTTTTT; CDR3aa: CASSSAGAGPGTGELFF
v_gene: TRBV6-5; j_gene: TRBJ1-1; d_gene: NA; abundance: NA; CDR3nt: TGTGCCAGTAGCTCAGGGGATTTAGCTTTCTTT; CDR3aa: CASSSGDLAFF
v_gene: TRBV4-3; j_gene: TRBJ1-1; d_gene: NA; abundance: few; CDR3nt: TGCGCCAGCAGCCAGATTTTGGGCCCTGCAGCTTTCTTT; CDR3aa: CASSQILGPAAFF
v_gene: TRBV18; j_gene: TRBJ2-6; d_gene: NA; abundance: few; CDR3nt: TGTGCCAGCTCACCACTGGGGGCGTCGTCTGGGGCCAACGTCCTGACTTTC; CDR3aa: CASSPLGASSGANVLTF
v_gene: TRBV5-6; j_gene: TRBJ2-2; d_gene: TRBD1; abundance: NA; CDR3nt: TGTGCCAGCAGCTTTGACAGGGGGAACACCGGGGAGCTGTTTTTT; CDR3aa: CASSFDRGNTGELFF
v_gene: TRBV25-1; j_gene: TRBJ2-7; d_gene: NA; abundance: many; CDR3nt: TGTGCCAGCAGTGTTGCTCCGAAGGCCGAGCAGTACTTC; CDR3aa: CASSVAPKAEQYF
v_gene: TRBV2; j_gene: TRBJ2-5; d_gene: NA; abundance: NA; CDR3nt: TGTGCCAGCAGTGTCAAGGCGACCCAGTACTTC; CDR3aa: CASSVKATQYF
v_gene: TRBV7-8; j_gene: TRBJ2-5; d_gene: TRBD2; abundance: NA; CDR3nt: TGTGCCAGCAGCCCGGGACTAGCGGGGGCCTGGGTACCCCAGTACTTC; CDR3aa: CASSPGLAGAWVPQYF
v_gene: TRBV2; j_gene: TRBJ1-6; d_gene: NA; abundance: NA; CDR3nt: TGTGCCAGCAGTGATAACGGGGCACAGTCACCCCTCCACTTT; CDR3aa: CASSDNGAQSPLHF
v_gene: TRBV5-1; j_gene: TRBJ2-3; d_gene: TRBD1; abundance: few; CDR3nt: TGCGCCAGCAGCTTCTCGGGACAGGGGGCCACAGATACGCAGTATTTT; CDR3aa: CASSFSGQGATDTQYF
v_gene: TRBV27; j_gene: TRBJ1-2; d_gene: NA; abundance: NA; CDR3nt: TGTGCCAGCAGTTTAAGCCTGTCGGGCTATGGCTACACCTTC; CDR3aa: CASSLSLSGYGYTF
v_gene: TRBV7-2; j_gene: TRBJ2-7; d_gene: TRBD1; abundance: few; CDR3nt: TGTGCCAGCAGCTTATATGGACAGGGGATCGGAGAGCAGTACTTC; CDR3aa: CASSLYGQGIGEQYF
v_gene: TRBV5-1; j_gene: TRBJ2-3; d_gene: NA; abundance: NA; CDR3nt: TGCGCCAGCAGCTTGGGCGGAGAGGATACGCAGTATTTT; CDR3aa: CASSLGGEDTQYF